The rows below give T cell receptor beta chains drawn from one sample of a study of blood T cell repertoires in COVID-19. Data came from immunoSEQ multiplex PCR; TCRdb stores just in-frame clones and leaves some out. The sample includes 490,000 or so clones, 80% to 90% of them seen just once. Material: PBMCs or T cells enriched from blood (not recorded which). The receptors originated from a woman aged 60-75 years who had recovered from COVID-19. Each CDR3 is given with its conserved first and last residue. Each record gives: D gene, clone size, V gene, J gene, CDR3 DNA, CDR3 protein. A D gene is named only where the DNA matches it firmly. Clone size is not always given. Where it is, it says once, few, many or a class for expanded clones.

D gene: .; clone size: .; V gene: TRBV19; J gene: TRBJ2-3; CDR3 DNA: TGTGCCAGTAGTATAGATCCTCTCACAGATACGCAGTATTTT; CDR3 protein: CASSIDPLTDTQYF
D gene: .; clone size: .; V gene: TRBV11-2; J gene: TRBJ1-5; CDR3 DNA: TGTGCCAGCAGCTCGACGACGGGGAATCAGCCCCAGCATTTT; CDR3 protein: CASSSTTGNQPQHF
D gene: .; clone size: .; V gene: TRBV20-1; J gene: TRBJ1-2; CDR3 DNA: TGCAGTGCTAGTCCAGGGGTGGGCTACACCTTC; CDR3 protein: CSASPGVGYTF
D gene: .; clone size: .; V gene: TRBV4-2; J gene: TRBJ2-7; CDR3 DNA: TGTGCCAGCAGCCAAGGAGCAAGACAGGCATTCTACGAGCAGTACTTC; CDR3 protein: CASSQGARQAFYEQYF
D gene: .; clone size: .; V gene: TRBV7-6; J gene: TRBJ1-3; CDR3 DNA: TGTGCCAGCAGCTTAGGGATCTCGGGGTCCCCCTCTGGAAACACCATATATTTT; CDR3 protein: CASSLGISGSPSGNTIYF
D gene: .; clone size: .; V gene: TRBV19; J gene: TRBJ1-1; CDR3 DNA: TGTGCCAGTAGTATTACCCTGGCAATGGACACTGAAGCTTTCTTT; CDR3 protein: CASSITLAMDTEAFF
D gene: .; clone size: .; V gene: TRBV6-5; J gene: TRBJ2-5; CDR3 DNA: TGTGCCAGCACCCCTGGGCCCAGGGGAGAGACCCAGTACTTC; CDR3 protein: CASTPGPRGETQYF
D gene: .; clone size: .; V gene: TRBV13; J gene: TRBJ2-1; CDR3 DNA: TGTGCCAGCACCTCAGGGGGGCCGTACAATGAGCAGTTCTTC; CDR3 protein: CASTSGGPYNEQFF
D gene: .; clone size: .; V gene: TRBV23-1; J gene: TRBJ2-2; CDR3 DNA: TGCGCGCCGTCCGGCGGGCTTACCGGGGAGCTGTTTTTT; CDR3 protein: CAPSGGLTGELFF
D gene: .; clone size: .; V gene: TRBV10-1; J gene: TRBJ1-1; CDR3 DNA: TGCGCCAGCAGTCCCACCCGCGAGGGCACTGAAGCTTTCTTT; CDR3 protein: CASSPTREGTEAFF
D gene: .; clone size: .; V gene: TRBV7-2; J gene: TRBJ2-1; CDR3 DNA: TGTGCCAGCAGTTCCTCAGGGGGGACCGTCGATGAGCAGTTCTTC; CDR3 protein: CASSSSGGTVDEQFF
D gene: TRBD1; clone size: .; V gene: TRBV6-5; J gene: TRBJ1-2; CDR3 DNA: TGTGCCAGCGTTACAGGGGCCACTAACTATGGCTACACCTTC; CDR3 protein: CASVTGATNYGYTF
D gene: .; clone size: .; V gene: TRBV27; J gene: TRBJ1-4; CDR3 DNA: TGTGCCAGCAGTTTGCGGCCTTTCGGAGCGGCTAATGAAAAACTGTTTTTT; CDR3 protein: CASSLRPFGAANEKLFF
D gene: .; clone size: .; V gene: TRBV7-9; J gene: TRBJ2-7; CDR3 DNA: TGTGCCAGCAGCTTACTCAGGGACGAGCAGTACTTC; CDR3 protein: CASSLLRDEQYF
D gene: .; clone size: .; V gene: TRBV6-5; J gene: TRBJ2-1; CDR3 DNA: TGTGCCAGCATTCTAGCGTCCCCTTACAATGAGCAGTTCTTC; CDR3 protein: CASILASPYNEQFF
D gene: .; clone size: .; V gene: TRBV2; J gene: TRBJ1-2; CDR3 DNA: TGTGCCAGCAGTGACAGGGGTTCGTGGGGCTACACCTTC; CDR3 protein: CASSDRGSWGYTF
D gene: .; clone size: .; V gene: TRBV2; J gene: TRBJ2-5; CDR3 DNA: TGTGCCAGCAGAGCAATTAGGGGACTCCAAGAGACCCAGTACTTC; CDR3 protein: CASRAIRGLQETQYF
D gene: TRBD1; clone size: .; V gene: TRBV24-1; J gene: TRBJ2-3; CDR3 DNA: TGTGCCACCAGTCCATTAACCGGGACAGGGAGCACAGATACGCAGTATTTT; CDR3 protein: CATSPLTGTGSTDTQYF
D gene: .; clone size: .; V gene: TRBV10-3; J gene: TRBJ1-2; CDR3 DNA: TGTGCCATCAAGGGCGGGGGACATGGCTACACCTTC; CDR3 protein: CAIKGGGHGYTF
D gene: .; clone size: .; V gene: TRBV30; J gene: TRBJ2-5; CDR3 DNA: TGTGCCTGGAGTGTGGCGGCAGGGGGAGGTGAGACCCAGTACTTC; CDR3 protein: CAWSVAAGGGETQYF
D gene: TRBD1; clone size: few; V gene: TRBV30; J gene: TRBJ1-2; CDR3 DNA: TGTGCCTGGAGTGAGGGACAGGGCCCTTTGGGGTATGGCTACACCTTC; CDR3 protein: CAWSEGQGPLGYGYTF
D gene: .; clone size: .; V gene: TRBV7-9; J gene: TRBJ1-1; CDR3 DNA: TGTGCCAGCAGCCTCGTCTCGGGGAACACTGAAGCTTTCTTT; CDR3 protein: CASSLVSGNTEAFF
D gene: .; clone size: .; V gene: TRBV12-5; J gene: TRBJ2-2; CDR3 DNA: TGTGCTAGTGGTTTCCGGGGAATAGGGAACACCGGGGAGCTGTTTTTT; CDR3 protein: CASGFRGIGNTGELFF
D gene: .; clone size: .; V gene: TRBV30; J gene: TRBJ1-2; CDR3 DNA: TGTGCCTGGAGTGGACAGGCTGCTTACACCTTC; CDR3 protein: CAWSGQAAYTF
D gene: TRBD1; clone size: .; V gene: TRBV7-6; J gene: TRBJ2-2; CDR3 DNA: TGTGCCAGCAGGATGGGACAGGCGAACACCGGGGAGCTGTTTTTT; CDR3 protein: CASRMGQANTGELFF
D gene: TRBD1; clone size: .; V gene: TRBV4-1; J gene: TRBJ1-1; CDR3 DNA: TGCGCCAGCAGCCATCGCGAGACAGGGCGGACTGAAGCTTTCTTT; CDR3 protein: CASSHRETGRTEAFF
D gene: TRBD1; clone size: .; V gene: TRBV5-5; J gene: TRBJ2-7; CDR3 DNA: TGTGCCAGCAGAGCTGCCGGGACAGGGGATACCGAGCAGTACTTC; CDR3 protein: CASRAAGTGDTEQYF
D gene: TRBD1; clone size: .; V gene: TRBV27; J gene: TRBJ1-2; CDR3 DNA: TGTGCCAGCAAAAACGGACAGGGTTATGGCTACACCTTC; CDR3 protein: CASKNGQGYGYTF
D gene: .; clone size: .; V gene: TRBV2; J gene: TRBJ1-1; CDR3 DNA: TGTGCCAGCAGAGTTGCAGGGCGTACGGCTTTCTTT; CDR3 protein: CASRVAGRTAFF
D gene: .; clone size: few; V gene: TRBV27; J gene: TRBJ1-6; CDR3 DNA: TGTGCCAGCAGGCAGGGACTCTCCTATTCACCCCTCCACTTT; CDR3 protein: CASRQGLSYSPLHF
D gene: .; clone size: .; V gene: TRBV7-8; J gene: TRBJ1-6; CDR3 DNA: TGTGCCAGCAGCTTAGACAGGGACTCACCCCTCCACTTT; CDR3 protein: CASSLDRDSPLHF
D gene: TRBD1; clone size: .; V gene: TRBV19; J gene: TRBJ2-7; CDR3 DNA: TGTGCCAGTAGTTACGACAGGGCAGCCTCCTACGAGCAGTACTTC; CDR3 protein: CASSYDRAASYEQYF
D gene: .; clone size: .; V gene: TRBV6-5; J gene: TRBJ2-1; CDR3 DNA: TGTGCCAGCTCCGAGGTCGATGAGCAGTTCTTC; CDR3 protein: CASSEVDEQFF
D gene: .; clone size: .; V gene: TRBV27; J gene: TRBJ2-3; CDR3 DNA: TGTGCCAGCACCGGCTCGGGGTACACGCAGTATTTT; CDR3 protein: CASTGSGYTQYF
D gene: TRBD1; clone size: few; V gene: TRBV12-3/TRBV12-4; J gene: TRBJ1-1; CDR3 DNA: TGTGCCAGCAGTATTGGACAGGGGGGAGCTTTCTTT; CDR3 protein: CASSIGQGGAFF
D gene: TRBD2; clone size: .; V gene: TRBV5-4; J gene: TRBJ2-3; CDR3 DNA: TGTGCCAGCAGCCGGTCTAGCGGGGGGCCCACAGATACGCAGTATTTT; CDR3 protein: CASSRSSGGPTDTQYF
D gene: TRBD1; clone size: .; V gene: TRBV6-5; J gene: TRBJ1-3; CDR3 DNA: TGTGCCACCCATCACCGACAGGGCTCTGGAAACACCATATATTTT; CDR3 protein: CATHHRQGSGNTIYF
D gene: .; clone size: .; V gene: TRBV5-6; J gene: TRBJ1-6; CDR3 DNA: TGTGCCAGCAGCTTGGCAGGGGTTAAGAATTCACCCCTCCACTTT; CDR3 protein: CASSLAGVKNSPLHF
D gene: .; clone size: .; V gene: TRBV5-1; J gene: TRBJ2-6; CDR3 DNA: TGCGCCAGCAGCCCACGAGATGGGGCCAACGTCCTGACTTTC; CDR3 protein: CASSPRDGANVLTF
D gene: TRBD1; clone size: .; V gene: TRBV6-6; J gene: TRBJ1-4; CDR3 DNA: TGTGCCAGCAGACCTCAGGGGGCTGGTGGTGAAAAACTGTTTTTT; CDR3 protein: CASRPQGAGGEKLFF
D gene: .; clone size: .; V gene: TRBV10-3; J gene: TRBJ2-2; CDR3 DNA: TGTGCCATCAGGGCGGTCCGTGCCGGGGAGCTGTTTTTT; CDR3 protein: CAIRAVRAGELFF
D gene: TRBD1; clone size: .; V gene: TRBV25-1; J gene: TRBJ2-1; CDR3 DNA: TGTGCCAGCTCACGAAGGGGGCTCACCCCTTACAATGAGCAGTTCTTC; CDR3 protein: CASSRRGLTPYNEQFF
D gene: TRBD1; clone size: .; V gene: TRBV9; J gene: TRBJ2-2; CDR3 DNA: TGTGCCAGCAGCGTAGGGACAGGGGCCGGGGAGCTGTTTTTT; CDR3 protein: CASSVGTGAGELFF
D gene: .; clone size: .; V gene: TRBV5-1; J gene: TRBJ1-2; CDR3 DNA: TGCGCCAGCAGCCCGAAGACAGGCGCTAGTACGCCGTATGGCTACACCTTC; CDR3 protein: CASSPKTGASTPYGYTF
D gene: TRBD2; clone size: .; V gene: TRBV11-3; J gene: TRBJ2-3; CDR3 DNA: TGTGCCAGCAGCCTAGCGGGGAGCACAGATACGCAGTATTTT; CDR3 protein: CASSLAGSTDTQYF
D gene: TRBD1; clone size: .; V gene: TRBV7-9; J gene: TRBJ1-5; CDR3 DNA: TGTGCCAGCAGCCGACAGGGTAGCAATCAGCCCCAGCATTTT; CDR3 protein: CASSRQGSNQPQHF